This T cell receptor (beta chain) comes out of a study of blood T cell repertoires in COVID-19. Across the study: Whether acute or convalescent, the COVID-19 samples came from the United States, Italy and Spain. Nucleic acid was either cDNA or gDNA, and it came from T cells, B-cell-depleted T cells, or PBMCs.

In the original analysis: Amplified reference gene primers provided the basis for estimating nucleated cell counts. Assay: immunoSEQ multiplex PCR; the TCRdb copy retains only in-frame clones and omits some. Clonal size and the V and J genes are those of that table, whereas D and trimming came from the DNA. The sample lists 200,000 to 300,000 clones, about 85% seen once, with around 4% in the top ten. The CDR3 has 13 amino acids. V dropped 4 bases and J dropped 2 bases, with 12 bases sitting between them. Per germline, CDR1 SQVTM and CDR2 ANQGSEA. Sequencing used peripheral blood. The clonotype comes from a man in his sixties with acute or convalescent COVID-19. The chain has TRBV29-1 and TRBJ2-7; D possibly corresponds to TRBD2 (5 bases). This CDR3 is CSVGATSPYEQYF. CDR3 nucleotides: TGCAGCGTTGGAGCCACTAGTCCCTACGAGCAGTACTTC.